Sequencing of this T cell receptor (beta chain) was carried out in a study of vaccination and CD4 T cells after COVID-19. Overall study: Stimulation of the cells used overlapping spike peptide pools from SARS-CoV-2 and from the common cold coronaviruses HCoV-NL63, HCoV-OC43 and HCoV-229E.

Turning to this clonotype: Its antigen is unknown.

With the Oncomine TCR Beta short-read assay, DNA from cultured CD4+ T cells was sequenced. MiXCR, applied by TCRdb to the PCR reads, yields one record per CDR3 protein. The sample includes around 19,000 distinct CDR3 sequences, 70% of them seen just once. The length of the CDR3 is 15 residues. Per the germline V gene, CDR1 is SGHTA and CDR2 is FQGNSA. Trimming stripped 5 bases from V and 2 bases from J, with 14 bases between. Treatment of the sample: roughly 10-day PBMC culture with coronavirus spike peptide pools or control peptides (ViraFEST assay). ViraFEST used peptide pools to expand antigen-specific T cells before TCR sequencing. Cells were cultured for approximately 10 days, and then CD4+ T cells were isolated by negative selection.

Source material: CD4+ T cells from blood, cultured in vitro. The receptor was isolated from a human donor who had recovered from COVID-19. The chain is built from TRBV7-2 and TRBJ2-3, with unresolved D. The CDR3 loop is CASSRRRVVTDTQYF. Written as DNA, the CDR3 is TGTGCCAGCAGCCGCCGACGGGTGGTCACAGATACGCAGTATTTT.